These T cell receptor beta chains were read from a single sample in a study of cytomegalovirus exposure and HLA in healthy donors. The protocol was immunoSEQ multiplex PCR, while the TCRdb copy is restricted to in-frame clones and leaves out a portion. The sample contains over 150,000 clones, approximately 81% of which appear only once. The sequencing sample was made of PBMCs. These receptors all stem from a man in his late teens or twenties in good health and CMV-seronegative. CDR3s include the opening cysteine and the closing phenylalanine or tryptophan. Each record gives: J gene, V gene, D gene, clone size, CDR3 DNA, CDR3 protein. A D gene is named only where the DNA matches it firmly. A row's size may be missing; if present it is once, few, many or a size class.

>TRBJ1-3|TRBV2|TRBD1|NA
TGTGCCAGCAGTGCAAACCAGGGGGGTGGAAACACCATATATTTT
CASSANQGGGNTIYF
>TRBJ2-2|TRBV5-1|NA|NA
TGCGCCAGCAGCCCGAGAGTCGGCGGGACCGGGGAGCTGTTTTTT
CASSPRVGGTGELFF
>TRBJ1-2|TRBV6-6|TRBD1|NA
TGTGCCAGCAGTGGGGGACAGGGGGCGACCTATGGCTACACCTTC
CASSGGQGATYGYTF
>TRBJ2-3|TRBV14|NA|NA
TGTGCCAGCAGCCAAGGTTTAGACTACCAAGATACGCAGTATTTT
CASSQGLDYQDTQYF
>TRBJ2-7|TRBV7-9|NA|NA
TGTGCCAGCAGCTTAGCCAGCCAGGGGATGCAGTACTTC
CASSLASQGMQYF
>TRBJ1-1|TRBV27|TRBD1|NA
TGTGCCAGCAGTCCGTGGACAGGGGTGGACACTGAAGCTTTCTTT
CASSPWTGVDTEAFF
>TRBJ1-5|TRBV9|NA|NA
TGTGCCAGCAGCGTAGGACAGTCGAATCAGCCCCAGCATTTT
CASSVGQSNQPQHF
>TRBJ2-6|TRBV27|TRBD1|NA
TGTGCCAGCAGTTCTGATGACAGGGACAACGTCCTGACTTTC
CASSSDDRDNVLTF
>TRBJ1-3|TRBV18|NA|NA
TGTGCCAGCTCACCCGCGACTGTAGGCTCTGGAAACACCATATATTTT
CASSPATVGSGNTIYF
>TRBJ1-6|TRBV9|NA|once
TGTGCCAGCAGCGCGGGAGGGACTGGGGGCGATTCACCCCTCCACTTT
CASSAGGTGGDSPLHF
>TRBJ2-5|TRBV5-6|NA|few
TGTGCCAGCAGCCTTGCAGGCTCCGACGGGGAGCAGTACTTC
CASSLAGSDGEQYF
>TRBJ2-3|TRBV5-4|NA|NA
TGTGCCAGCAGCTTGGGAGGAACTACAACTAGCACAGATACGCAGTATTTT
CASSLGGTTTSTDTQYF
>TRBJ2-4|TRBV7-2|NA|once
TGTGCCAGCAGCTTAGGGGCCCGAATAGCCAAAAACATTCAGTACTTC
CASSLGARIAKNIQYF
>TRBJ1-1|TRBV7-8|NA|NA
TGTGCCAGCAGGACAGGACAGAACACTGAAGCTTTCTTT
CASRTGQNTEAFF
>TRBJ2-3|TRBV9|NA|NA
TGTGCCAGCAGCGCCACCCTAGTGGCAGATACGCAGTATTTT
CASSATLVADTQYF
>TRBJ2-2|TRBV11-2|NA|NA
TGTGCCAGCAGCTTAGGAGTTAGGCCGGGAAACACCGGGGAGCTGTTTTTT
CASSLGVRPGNTGELFF
>TRBJ1-5|TRBV23-1|NA|NA
TGCGGCTGTCGGGGGGAGAAGGGAGAACAGCCCCAGCATTTT
CGCRGEKGEQPQHF
>TRBJ2-7|TRBV6-1|TRBD2|NA
TGTGCCAGCAGTGAAGCGGGGGGGACGTACTCCTACGAGCAGTACTTC
CASSEAGGTYSYEQYF
>TRBJ1-1|TRBV6-5|TRBD1|NA
TGTGCCAGCAGGATCGGACAGGGTGGCACTGAAGCTTTCTTT
CASRIGQGGTEAFF
>TRBJ2-7|TRBV18|TRBD2|NA
TGTGCCAGCTCATCAACCGGGACTAGCAACGAGCAGTACTTC
CASSSTGTSNEQYF
>TRBJ1-5|TRBV10-3|TRBD1|once
TGTGCCATCAAGGGACAGGGGGGCAATCAGCCCCAGCATTTT
CAIKGQGGNQPQHF
>TRBJ2-7|TRBV4-3|NA|NA
TGCGCCAGCAGCCTGCTAGGTGGCTCGGACTACGAGCAGTACTTC
CASSLLGGSDYEQYF
>TRBJ1-6|TRBV30|NA|NA
TGTGCCTGGAGTGACGTCCGGGGGGAAAATTCACCCCTCCACTTT
CAWSDVRGENSPLHF
>TRBJ2-1|TRBV27|NA|NA
TGTGCCAGCAGTTTCTCCCCCCCGCAACACTCCTACAATGAGCAGTTCTTC
CASSFSPPQHSYNEQFF
>TRBJ2-7|TRBV29-1|NA|NA
TGCAGCGTTGAAGATCTCGACATCGACAGCTACAACTACGAGCAGTACTTC
CSVEDLDIDSYNYEQYF
>TRBJ2-1|TRBV28|TRBD2|NA
TGTGCCAGCAGTTTGCGGGAGGGCAGGGGGTCCCATGAGCAGTTCTTC
CASSLREGRGSHEQFF
>TRBJ1-1|TRBV28|NA|few
TGTGCCACGCAGGCGGGCGATCGGAACACTGAAGCTTTCTTT
CATQAGDRNTEAFF
>TRBJ2-2|TRBV7-6|TRBD1|NA
TGTGCCAGCCGGGACAGGGGGAACACCGGGGAGCTGTTTTTT
CASRDRGNTGELFF
>TRBJ2-7|TRBV7-9|NA|NA
TGTTCCAGCAGCTTAGGCAGCTACGAGCAGTACTTC
CSSSLGSYEQYF
>TRBJ2-7|TRBV9|TRBD1|once
TGTGCCAGCAGCGTAGAAGGGACAGGGAGAGACGAGCAGTACTTC
CASSVEGTGRDEQYF
>TRBJ2-7|TRBV6-5|TRBD1|NA
TGTGCCAGCAGTTACTCCTCCCGGGACAGGCTCAAACAGTACTTC
CASSYSSRDRLKQYF